Given below is one TCR beta chain in context. Its antigen remains unidentified. Primers: 60 Vbeta forward and 13 Jbeta reverse. Repertoires were generated with immunoSEQ multiplex PCR, while TCRdb's copy carries only in-frame clones and drops some. The sample holds some 220,000 clones, more than 60% seen once. These data come from a study of cytomegalovirus exposure and HLA in healthy donors. General observations from the study: A later analysis reportedly found fewer N-insertions in an Asian-associated ancestry cluster than the roughly 670-donor mean. Reports described diagnosis of cytomegalovirus status by the classifier as highly specific and sensitive.

The sample taken for sequencing was PBMCs. This TCR derives from a woman in her sixties in good health and CMV-seropositive.

The CDR3 sequence: CASSLQGLAQETQYF. CDR3 DNA: TGCGCCAGCAGCTTACAGGGGCTTGCACAAGAGACCCAGTACTTC. The V gene is TRBV5-1, the J gene TRBJ2-5; TRBD1 matches 7 bases. The V and J ends lost 2 bases and 2 bases, in that order; junction bases with no gene match: 6. Germline CDR1 SGHRS, CDR2 YFSETQ. The CDR3 runs 15 residues.